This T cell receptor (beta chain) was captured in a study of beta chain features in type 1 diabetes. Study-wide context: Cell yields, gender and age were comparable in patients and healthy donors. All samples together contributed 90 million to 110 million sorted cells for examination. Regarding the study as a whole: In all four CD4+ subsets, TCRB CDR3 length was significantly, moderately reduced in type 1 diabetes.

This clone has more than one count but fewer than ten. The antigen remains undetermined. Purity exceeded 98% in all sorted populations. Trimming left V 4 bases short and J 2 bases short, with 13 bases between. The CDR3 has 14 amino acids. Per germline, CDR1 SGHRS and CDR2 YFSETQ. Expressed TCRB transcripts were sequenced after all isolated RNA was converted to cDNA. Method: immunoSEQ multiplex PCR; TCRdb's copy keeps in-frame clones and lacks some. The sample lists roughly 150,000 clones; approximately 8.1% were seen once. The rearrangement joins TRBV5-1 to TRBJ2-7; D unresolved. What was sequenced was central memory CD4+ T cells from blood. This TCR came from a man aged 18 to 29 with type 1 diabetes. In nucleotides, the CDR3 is TGCGCCAGCAGCAGCGCTGTCCTCCCCTACGAGCAGTACTTC. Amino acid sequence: CASSSAVLPYEQYF.